What follows are 16 T cell receptor beta chains derived from one specimen sequenced in a study of T cell responses to AZD1222 COVID-19 vaccine. Profiled with immunoSEQ multiplex PCR; TCRdb holds only in-frame clones, not every one. The sample contains 130,000 or so clones, roughly nine tenths of which appear only once. The sample was peripheral blood, taken on day 0 of AZD1222 vaccination. The receptors stem from an adult in good health.

This clone was seen more than once but under ten times. CDR3 amino acids: CASSLTGTSGYNEQFF. CDR3 sequence (DNA): TGTGCCAGCAGCCTCACCGGGACTAGCGGATACAATGAGCAGTTCTTC. The chain recombines TRBV4-2 with TRBJ2-1; 11 bases line up with TRBD2. The junction had 6 bases not matched to a gene; V was cut back by 4 bases and J by 4 bases. The germline V gene has CDR1 LGHNA and CDR2 YNFKEQ. This CDR3 has 16 residues.

This clone was seen just once. The chain employs TRBV9 and TRBJ2-2; D is perhaps TRBD2 (6 bases). Germline V gene lookup returns CDR1 SGDLS and CDR2 YYNGEE. The CDR3 extends over 14 amino acids. V was shortened by 3 bases and J by 7 bases, with 13 bases between the two germline ends. In nucleotides, the CDR3 is TGTGCCAGCAGCGGGAGGGCCGAGGTCGGGGAGCTGTTTTTT. Translation gives CASSGRAEVGELFF. Full variable domain (rest looked up from reference TRBV9 and TRBJ2-2): DSGVTQTPKHLITATGQRVTLRCSPRSGDLSVYWYQQSLDQGLQFLIQYYNGEERAKGNILERFSAQQFPDLHSELNLSSLELGDSALYFCASSGRAEVGELFFGEGSRLTVL.

The V and J genes are TRBV13 and TRBJ1-3, with 10 bases matching TRBD1. The CDR3 consists of 16 residues. CDR1 and CDR2 (germline): PRHDT, FYEKMQ (reference sequence). V was pared by 5 bases and J by 0 bases, with 4 bases of the junction left unmatched. CDR3 loop: CASSTGQGSSGNTIYF. The DNA for the CDR3 is TGTGCCAGCAGCACGGGACAGGGGTCCTCTGGAAACACCATATATTTT.

The chain couples TRBV7-3 to TRBJ2-1; 13 nucleotides agree with TRBD2. Per germline, CDR1 SGHTA and CDR2 FQGTGA. Unmatched junction bases numbered 6, after V lost 4 bases and J lost 15 bases. CDR3 length: 13 amino acids. CDR3 residues: CASSSGTSGVRFF. CDR3 coding DNA: TGTGCCAGCAGCTCCGGGACTAGCGGGGTACGGTTCTTC. The full variable domain, its missing parts supplied by reference TRBV7-3 and TRBJ2-1, is GAGVSQTPSNKVTEKGKYVELRCDPISGHTALYWYRQSLGQGPEFLIYFQGTGAADDSGLPNDRFFAVRPEGSVSTLKIQRTERGDSAVYLCASSSGTSGVRFFGPGTRLTVL.

Comment on this clone: Other DNA sequences in the same sample also yield this CDR3. The V gene is TRBV28, the J gene TRBJ1-2; possibly TRBD1 for D (6 bases). V lost 6 bases and J lost 4, with 12 bases in between. CDR1 is MDHEN and CDR2 is SYDVKM in the germline V gene. The CDR3 sequence is 13 residues long. The CDR3 bases are TGTGCCAGCAGCTTGGACAGAGTCTATGGCTACACCTTC. Translating it yields CASSLDRVYGYTF.

This chain connects TRBV9 to TRBJ2-2; D is unresolved. Germline-derived CDR1 and CDR2 are SGDLS and YYNGEE. The length of the CDR3 is 15 residues. V lost 0 bases, J lost 4 bases, and 10 bases lay in between. CDR3 bases: TGTGCCAGCAGCGTAGGGCCCCCGGGCACCGGGGAGCTGTTTTTT. Translating gives CASSVGPPGTGELFF.

This chain joins TRBV10-3 and TRBJ1-1; D gene ambiguous. Germline lookup yields CDR1 ENHRY and CDR2 SYGVKD. Trimming took off 3 bases at V and 0 bases at J, with 2 bases between the two ends. The CDR3 contains 12 residues. The CDR3 coding sequence is TGTGCCATCAGTGAAGTGAACACTGAAGCTTTCTTT. It yields the protein CAISEVNTEAFF.

This clone was counted once. The V call is TRBV4-3, the J call TRBJ2-3; the match to TRBD2 covers 14 bases. The CDR3 consists of 19 residues. V shed 1 base and J 2 bases; nucleotides not matched to a gene: 8. Germline CDR1 reads LGHNA; CDR2 reads YSLEER. CDR3 in DNA: TGCGCCAGCAGCCAAGCCCCGGGACTAGCGGGGGCACACACAGATACGCAGTATTTT. Translating it yields CASSQAPGLAGAHTDTQYF.

The rearrangement joins TRBV28 to TRBJ1-1; D is possibly TRBD1 (5 bases). Trimming removed 7 bases from V and 1 base from J, with 10 bases in between. This CDR3 contains 13 residues. Germline V gene lookup returns CDR1 MDHEN and CDR2 SYDVKM. Here the CDR3 reads CASNNQGNTEAFF. The CDR3 bases are TGTGCCAGCAATAATCAGGGGAACACTGAAGCTTTCTTT.

This clone was seen more than once but under ten times. This chain links TRBV6-2 or TRBV6-3 with TRBJ2-7; 7 bases match TRBD1. The junction had 2 bases not matched to a gene; V was cut back by 6 bases and J by 3 bases. The CDR3 covers 12 residues. Germline loops: CDR1 MNHEY, CDR2 SVGEGT. The CDR3 loop is CASSRDSYEQYF. The CDR3 DNA reads TGTGCCAGCAGCCGGGACAGCTACGAGCAGTACTTC.

The chain is built from TRBV15 and TRBJ2-5; no reliable D call. The CDR3 totals 15 residues. Trimming cost V 5 bases and J 3 bases, with 16 bases left between them. Germline V gene lookup returns CDR1 LNHNV and CDR2 YYDKDF (reference sequence). CDR3 DNA: TGTGCCACCAGCCGCCGAAGTGGTCTAGAAGAGACCCAGTACTTC. Translating it yields CATSRRSGLEETQYF.

The chain links TRBV19 to TRBJ1-2, with D unresolved. V was pared by 5 bases and J by 4 bases, with 11 bases between. The CDR3 runs to 13 residues. Germline lookup yields CDR1 LNHDA and CDR2 SQIVND (reference sequence). CDR3 DNA: TGTGCCAGTAGTCACACCACGGGCTATGGCTACACCTTC. Its translation: CASSHTTGYGYTF.

This clone was detected only a few times. The chain links TRBV27 to TRBJ2-7; TRBD2 aligns across 8 bases. The CDR3 has 14 residues. Germline CDR1 MNHEY, CDR2 SMNVEV (reference sequence). The V and J ends lost 10 bases and 4 bases, in that order; junction bases with no gene match: 12. The CDR3 loop reads CATQPLAGRYEQYF. DNA for the CDR3: TGTGCCACCCAACCCTTAGCGGGAAGATACGAGCAGTACTTC.

V gene TRBV9 combines with J gene TRBJ1-1; D gene unclear. The CDR3 sequence is 14 residues long. V dropped 4 bases and J dropped 1 base, with 11 bases sitting between them. Germline V gene data show CDR1 as SGDLS and CDR2 as YYNGEE. The CDR3, as DNA: TGTGCCAGCAGCACCCGAGGAGGGAACACTGAAGCTTTCTTT. This sequence encodes CASSTRGGNTEAFF.

This rearrangement joins TRBV27 to TRBJ2-7, with 9 positions matching TRBD2. With V trimmed by 3 bases and J by 2 bases, 2 bases remained unmatched. The CDR3 is 14 amino acids. Germline lookup yields CDR1 MNHEY and CDR2 SMNVEV (reference sequence). CDR3 protein: CASSFASGAYEQYF. In nucleotides, the CDR3 is TGTGCCAGCAGTTTCGCTAGCGGGGCCTACGAGCAGTACTTC.

V usage is TRBV2 and J usage is TRBJ1-3, with D hard to call. The CDR3 is 15 residues long. The V gene's germline CDR1 is SNHLY and CDR2 FYNNEI. Trimming removed 2 bases from V and 0 bases from J, with 8 bases in between. The CDR3 region has the DNA TGTGCCAGCAGTGAACAGCCATTCTCTGGAAACACCATATATTTT. Amino acids: CASSEQPFSGNTIYF.